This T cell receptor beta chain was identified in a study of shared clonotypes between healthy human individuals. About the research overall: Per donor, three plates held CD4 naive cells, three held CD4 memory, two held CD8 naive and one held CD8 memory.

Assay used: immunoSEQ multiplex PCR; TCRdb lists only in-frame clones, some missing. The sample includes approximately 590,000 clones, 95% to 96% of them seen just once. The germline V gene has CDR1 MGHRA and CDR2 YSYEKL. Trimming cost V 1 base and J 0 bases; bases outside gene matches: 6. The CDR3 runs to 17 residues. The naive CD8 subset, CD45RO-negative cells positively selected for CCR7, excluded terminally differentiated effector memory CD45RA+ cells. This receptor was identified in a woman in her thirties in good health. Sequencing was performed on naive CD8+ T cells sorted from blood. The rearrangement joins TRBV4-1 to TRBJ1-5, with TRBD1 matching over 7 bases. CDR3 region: CASSQVDRAYSNQPQHF. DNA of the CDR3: TGCGCCAGCAGCCAAGTCGACAGGGCCTATAGCAATCAGCCCCAGCATTTT.